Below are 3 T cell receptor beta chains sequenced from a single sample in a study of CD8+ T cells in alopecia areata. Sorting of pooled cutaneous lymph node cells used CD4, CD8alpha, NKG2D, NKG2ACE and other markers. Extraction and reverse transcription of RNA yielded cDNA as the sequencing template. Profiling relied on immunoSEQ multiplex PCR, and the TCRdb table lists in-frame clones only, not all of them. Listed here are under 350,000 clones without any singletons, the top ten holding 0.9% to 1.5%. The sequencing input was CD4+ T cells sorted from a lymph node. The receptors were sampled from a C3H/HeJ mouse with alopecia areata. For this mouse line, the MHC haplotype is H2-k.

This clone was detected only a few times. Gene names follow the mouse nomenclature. CDR3 sequence reads: CASSPFAEQFF. The CDR3 bases that were read are TGTGCCAGCAGCCCCTTTGCT. The chain links TRBV13-3 to TRBJ2-1; D is unresolved. The read stops 4 residues short of the end of the CDR3; the missing end is completed from the germline J gene. This CDR3 is built from 11 residues. The V end lost 5 bases, the J end lost 6 bases, and 6 bases lay between the germline ends. Germline lookup yields CDR1 NNHDY and CDR2 SYVADS.

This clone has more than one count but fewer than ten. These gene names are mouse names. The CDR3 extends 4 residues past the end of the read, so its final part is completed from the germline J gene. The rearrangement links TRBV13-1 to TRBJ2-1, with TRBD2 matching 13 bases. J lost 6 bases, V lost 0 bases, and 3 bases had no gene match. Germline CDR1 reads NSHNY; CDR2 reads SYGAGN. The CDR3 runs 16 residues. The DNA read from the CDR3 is TGTGCCAGCAGTGATGCCGGACTGGGGGGGCTTGCT. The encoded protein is CASSDAGLGGLA. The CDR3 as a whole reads CASSDAGLGGLAEQFF.

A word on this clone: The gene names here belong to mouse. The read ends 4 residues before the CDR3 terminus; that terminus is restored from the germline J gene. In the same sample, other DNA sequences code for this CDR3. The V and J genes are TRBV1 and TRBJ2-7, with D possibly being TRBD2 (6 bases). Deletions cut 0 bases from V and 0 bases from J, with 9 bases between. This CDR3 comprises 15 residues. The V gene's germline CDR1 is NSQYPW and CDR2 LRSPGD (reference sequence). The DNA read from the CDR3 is TGCACCTGCAGTGCAGATCGTGGGGGCTCCTAT. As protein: CTCSADRGGSY. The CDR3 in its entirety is CTCSADRGGSYEQYF. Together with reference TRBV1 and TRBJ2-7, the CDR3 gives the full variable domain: VTLLEQNPRWRLVPRGQAVNLRCILKNSQYPWMSWYQQDLQKQLQWLFTLRSPGDKEVKSLPGADYLATRVTDTELRLQVANMSQGRTLYCTCSADRGGSYEQYFGPGTRLTVL.